This TCR beta chain originates from a study of OX40 agonist ivuxolimab in advanced cancers. For the study at large: The dose-escalation cohort had hepatocellular carcinoma, melanoma, renal cell or head and neck cancer. Partial response was recorded in three patients: one hepatocellular carcinoma and two cutaneous melanoma cases.

Points on this clone: Its antigen is still unknown.

Assay: immunoSEQ multiplex PCR; the TCRdb copy retains only in-frame clones and omits some. The table has 40,000 to 45,000 clones, 65% to 85% seen once. Germline V gene sequence: CDR1 LNHNV, CDR2 YYDKDF (reference sequence). CDR3 length: 16 residues. Study findings and constraints: Among expanded peripheral T cells, antigen specificity went undetermined.

The sequence derives from an adult with an advanced solid tumor such as melanoma, head and neck, liver or kidney cancer. The chain uses TRBV15 and TRBJ2-5, with D perhaps matching TRBD1 or TRBD2 (5 bases each). TRBJ2-7 matches the DNA end more closely, so the J call is doubtful. This specimen consisted of CD4+ or CD8+ T cells sorted from blood, obtained in a trial of the OX40 agonist ivuxolimab. The CDR3 region has the DNA TGTGCCACCAGCAGAGAGGGACCCCCGGCGGGCTACGAGCAGTACTTC. Translating it yields CATSREGPPAGYEQYF.